One T cell receptor beta chain is described in this entry. A few counts support this clone. Its target antigen remains unknown. Base qualities are not at hand, and no much larger clone is one base apart. TCRbeta CDR3 regions were amplified from genomic DNA by means of the immunoSEQ Assay, a bias-controlled multiplex PCR. As for how the authors treated the data: Within the assay, amplification of reference gene primers was used to estimate how many nucleated cells each sample contained. To quantify the absolute abundance of each unique TCRbeta CDR3 rearrangement, sequence reads were collapsed and filtered. For each sample, productive Simpson clonality was calculated by taking the square root of Simpson's diversity index across productive rearrangements. The clones in this table, taken by TCRdb from immuneACCESS, are in-frame only. Not every clone is retained; where verified, under half of the shortfall comes from an unresolved V gene, and the cause of the rest is unknown. The D gene and trimming were derived from the DNA, and the V and J assignments and clone size from that table. A total of 120,000 to 150,000 clones appear in this sample, 75% to 90% of them only once. About 4.3% of the sample rests with the top ten.

This specimen belongs to a study of blood T cell repertoires in COVID-19 (dated by TCRdb to about 2020). Describing the broader study: The collaborator samples originated in the United States, Italy and Spain and spanned the acute and convalescent phases of COVID-19. Where HLA class I and class II types were available, the types were taken from metadata supplied by the sample provider, not from assay-based typing. The material from the prospective study consisted of cDNA or gDNA derived from T cells, B-cell-depleted T cells, or PBMCs. Sample metadata almost always included a de-identified subject ID, COVID-19 status, age in years and sex. Subjects who had been exposed to COVID-19, were actively infected with it, or had recovered from it provided the deeply sampled blood TCRbeta repertoires that made up the dataset. The samples were drawn from the first 160 participants of the ongoing ImmuneRACE study and from 950 to 1,500 subjects provided by 6 global collaborators. The repertoires were released in a freely available public database intended as a resource for research on the immune response to SARS-CoV-2. What the study reported, not specific to this receptor: The amount of clinical and demographic metadata varied by source and participant and was provided uncurated.

Each collaborating institution followed its own protocols to collect whole blood in K2EDTA tubes. For TCRbeta analysis, collaborators shipped samples as frozen whole blood, isolated PBMCs, or DNA extracted from either of those sample types. The receptor comes from an elderly woman with acute or convalescent COVID-19. The sample consisted of peripheral blood.

The DNA sequence is as follows: TGTGCCAGCAGTTACCCCAAAGTCGGACAGGGAACGTTAAGTGGGCGATATGGCTACACCTTC. The translation is CASSYPKVGQGTLSGRYGYTF. The sequence joins TRBV6-2 or TRBV6-3 to TRBJ1-2, with 8 bases matching TRBD1. Taken from the germline V gene, the CDR1 and CDR2 loops are MNHEY and SVGEGT. Counted from cysteine to phenylalanine, this CDR3 has 21 amino acids. The CDR3 DNA has 63 bases and is translated from base 1. Trimming takes 2 bases off V and 5 bases off J; junction bases not matched to a gene: 25.